The 14 T cell receptor beta chains presented below share a single source sample, sequenced in a study of blood T cell repertoires in COVID-19. The protocol was immunoSEQ multiplex PCR, while the TCRdb copy is restricted to in-frame clones and leaves out a portion. Of under 150,000 clones in the sample, approximately 80% were seen once. Sequenced material: peripheral blood. All receptors derive from a human donor with acute or convalescent COVID-19. The donor label of this sample is uncertain.

The chain has TRBV30 and TRBJ1-2, with D hard to call. The V end lost 8 bases, the J end lost 2 bases, and 9 bases lay between the germline ends. Germline V gene data show CDR1 as GTSNPN and CDR2 as SVGIG (reference sequence). The CDR3 consists of 11 residues. The CDR3 DNA follows: TGTGCCCGGGAGAACAACTATGGCTACACCTTC. Translating gives CARENNYGYTF.

The chain links TRBV4-2 to TRBJ1-1, with D possibly TRBD1 on 5 matching bases. Germline V gene sequence: CDR1 LGHNA, CDR2 YNFKEQ. There are 14 residues in the CDR3. Trimming left V 0 bases short and J 2 bases short, with 7 bases between. CDR3 bases: TGTGCCAGCAGCCAAGACAGGGTCAACACTGAAGCTTTCTTT. Translating it yields CASSQDRVNTEAFF.

Turning to this clone: A much more abundant neighbour one base away suggests this may be a read error. J is TRBJ2-1 and V is TRBV5-6, with 10 nucleotides matching TRBD2. V dropped 4 bases and J dropped 2; count of bases not matched to a gene: 3. The CDR3 has 15 residues. Germline V CDR1 and CDR2: SGHDT, YYEEEE. DNA of the CDR3: TGTGCCAGCAGCGTAGCGGGGGGCCCCTACAATGAGCAGTTCTTC. This encodes CASSVAGGPYNEQFF.

The chain employs TRBV7-9 and TRBJ1-3, with D maybe TRBD1 (6 bases). In germline, CDR1 is SEHNR, CDR2 FQNEAQ (reference sequence). The CDR3 has 16 residues. V gave up 5 bases and J gave up 8 bases, with 22 bases separating them. This CDR3 is CASSLEGGRVEDTIYF. The DNA of the CDR3 is TGTGCCAGCAGCCTAGAAGGGGGTCGCGTTGAGGACACCATATATTTT.

The chain is built from TRBV30 and TRBJ1-4; D gene uncertain. Germline lookup yields CDR1 GTSNPN and CDR2 SVGIG (reference sequence). The CDR3 consists of 14 residues. The germline V and J ends were trimmed by 5 bases and 5 bases, with 15 bases remaining between them. DNA for the CDR3: TGTGCCTGGGGCCTCGGACGGGAAAATGAAAAACTGTTTTTT. It is translated as CAWGLGRENEKLFF.

This sequence joins TRBV5-5 and TRBJ1-5, with 8 bases matching TRBD1. Germline V gene sequence: CDR1 SGHKS, CDR2 YYEKEE (reference sequence). The CDR3 consists of 13 residues. The V gene end was trimmed by 4 bases and the J gene end by 5 bases; junction bases not matched to a gene: 2. The CDR3 spells CASSPDRDQPQHF. CDR3 sequence (DNA): TGTGCCAGCAGCCCGGACAGGGATCAGCCCCAGCATTTT.

CDR3 coding DNA: TGTGCCAGTAGTACTGAATTTACCAGCGCCCATTCACCCCTCCACTTT. Amino acid sequence: CASSTEFTSAHSPLHF. The chain is built from TRBV19 and TRBJ1-6, with D unresolved. This CDR3 contains 16 residues. Looked up from germline, CDR1 is LNHDA and CDR2 is SQIVND (reference sequence). V lost 4 bases and J lost 8, with 18 bases in between.

The genes are TRBV19 and TRBJ1-5; 9 nucleotides align to TRBD1. The ends lost 10 bases at V and 7 bases at J; junction bases unmatched: 14. The CDR3 consists of 15 residues. The germline V gene encodes CDR1 LNHDA and CDR2 SQIVND (reference sequence). In nucleotides, the CDR3 is TGTGCCACCGCGGTTGGTGGGACAGGGTGGCAGCCCCAGCATTTT. Encoded protein: CATAVGGTGWQPQHF. The full variable domain, its missing parts supplied by reference TRBV19 and TRBJ1-5, is DGGITQSPKYLFRKEGQNVTLSCEQNLNHDAMYWYRQDPGQGLRLIYYSQIVNDFQKGDIAEGYSVSREKKESFPLTVTSAQKNPTAFYLCATAVGGTGWQPQHFGDGTRLSIL.

This CDR3 is CASSPRQRNTGELFF. Written as DNA, the CDR3 is TGTGCCAGTAGTCCCCGACAGAGGAACACCGGGGAGCTGTTTTTT. This chain uses TRBV19 with TRBJ2-2, with D possibly matching TRBD1 (5 bases). There are 15 residues in the CDR3. Germline V gene sequence: CDR1 LNHDA, CDR2 SQIVND (reference sequence). Trimming pared 5 bases from V and 1 base from J, leaving 11 bases between.

The CDR3 region has the DNA TGTGCCAGCAGCCAAGCTGGATGGGGGGGCTCACCCCTCCACTTT. Its translation: CASSQAGWGGSPLHF. The chain has TRBV3-1 (or the pseudogene TRBV3-2) and TRBJ1-6; D possibly corresponds to TRBD1 (6 bases). The germline V gene encodes CDR1 LGHDT and CDR2 YNNKEL (reference sequence). The length of the CDR3 is 15 residues. V lost 1 base to trimming and J lost 10 bases, with 14 bases between them.

The rearrangement uses TRBV18 and TRBJ1-2, with D perhaps matching TRBD1 (6 bases). The CDR3 has 13 residues. The germline V gene encodes CDR1 KGHSH and CDR2 LQKENI. Trimming took 3 bases from V and 9 from J, leaving 14 bases between them. CDR3 loop: CASSPPGQYSYTF. Here the CDR3 DNA reads TGTGCCAGCTCACCTCCGGGACAATATAGCTACACCTTC. The entire variable domain, with the rest obtained from reference TRBV18 and TRBJ1-2, is as follows: NAGVMQNPRHLVRRRGQEARLRCSPMKGHSHVYWYRQLPEEGLKFMVYLQKENIIDESGMPKERFSAEFPKEGPSILRIQQVVRGDSAAYFCASSPPGQYSYTFGSGTRLTVV.

The chain recombines TRBV29-1 with TRBJ1-2; D is ambiguous. Deletions cut 6 bases from V and 0 bases from J, with 11 bases between. CDR3 length: 13 residues. Germline V gene sequence: CDR1 SQVTM, CDR2 ANQGSEA. The CDR3 sequence: CSVDDISNYGYTF. In DNA form, the CDR3 reads TGCAGCGTCGACGACATTTCTAACTATGGCTACACCTTC.

This clone was counted a few times. This rearrangement joins TRBV4-1 to TRBJ2-7, with TRBD1 matching 7 bases. The CDR3 is 13 residues long. CDR1 is MGHRA, CDR2 YSYEKL, per germline. Unmatched junction bases numbered 2, after V lost 5 bases and J lost 1 base. The DNA for the CDR3 is TGCGCCAGCAGCGGGGACAGTTCCTACGAGCAGTACTTC. Residues: CASSGDSSYEQYF.

This clone was found once. This sequence joins TRBV15 and TRBJ1-1, with D tentatively TRBD1 (6 bases). The V end lost 5 bases, the J end lost 1 base, and 11 bases lay between the germline ends. CDR1 and CDR2 (germline): LNHNV, YYDKDF (reference sequence). The CDR3 has 14 residues. CDR3 amino acids: CATSSSTGNTEAFF. Written as DNA, the CDR3 is TGTGCCACCAGCTCCTCGACAGGGAACACTGAAGCTTTCTTT.